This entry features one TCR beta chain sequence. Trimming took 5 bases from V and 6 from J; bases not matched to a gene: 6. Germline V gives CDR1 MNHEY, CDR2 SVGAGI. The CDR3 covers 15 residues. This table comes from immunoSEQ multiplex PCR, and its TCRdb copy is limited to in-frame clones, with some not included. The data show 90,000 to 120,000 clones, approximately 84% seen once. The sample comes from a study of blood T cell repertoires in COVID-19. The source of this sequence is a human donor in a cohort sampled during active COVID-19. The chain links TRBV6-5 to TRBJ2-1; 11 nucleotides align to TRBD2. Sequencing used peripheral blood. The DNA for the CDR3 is TGTGCCAGCAGTCCCACTAGCGGGAGCTTCAATGAGCAGTTCTTC. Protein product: CASSPTSGSFNEQFF.